This TCR beta chain was sequenced for a study of T-cell reconstitution after alpha-beta-depleted transplantation in children. The CDR3 extends over 14 amino acids. Germline V gene data show CDR1 as SEHNR and CDR2 as FQNEAQ (reference sequence). J lost 4 bases, V lost 5 bases, and 6 bases had no gene match. Unique molecular identifiers were built into the TCRbeta library. One entry per CDR3 protein, called by TCRdb with MiXCR from the PCR reads. Seen here are a few hundred thousand distinct CDR3 sequences, about 11% observed once, and the top ten hold over 4.5%. A remark on this clonotype: It may be a read error: a sequence one base away is much more abundant.

The sample consisted of PBMCs from the stem cell graft donor, taken from the stem cell graft. The rearrangement joins TRBV7-9 to TRBJ2-5, with 8 bases lining up with TRBD2. The TCR sequence derives from a human donor who donated a stem cell graft to a child with acute myeloid leukemia. The CDR3 nucleotides read TGTGCCAGCAGCCTAAGTAGCGGGGTAGAGACCCAGTACTTC. As protein: CASSLSSGVETQYF.